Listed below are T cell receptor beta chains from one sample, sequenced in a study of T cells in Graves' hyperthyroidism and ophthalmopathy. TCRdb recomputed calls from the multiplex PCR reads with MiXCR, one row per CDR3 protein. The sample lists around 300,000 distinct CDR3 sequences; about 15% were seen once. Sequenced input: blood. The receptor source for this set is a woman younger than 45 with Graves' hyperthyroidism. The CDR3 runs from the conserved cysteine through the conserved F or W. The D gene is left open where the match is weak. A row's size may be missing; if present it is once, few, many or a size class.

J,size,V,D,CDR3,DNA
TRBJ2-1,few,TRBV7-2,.,CASSLIPGSFF,TGTGCCAGCAGCTTAATCCCCGGCTCGTTCTTC
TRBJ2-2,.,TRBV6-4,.,CASSVGGPGELFF,TGTGCCAGCAGTGTGGGGGGCCCCGGGGAGCTGTTTTTT
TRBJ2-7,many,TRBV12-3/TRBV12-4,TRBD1,CASSVNGQGVYEQYF,TGTGCCAGCAGTGTTAACGGACAGGGGGTCTACGAGCAGTACTTC
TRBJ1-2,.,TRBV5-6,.,CASSELGKVGYGYTF,TGTGCCAGCAGCGAGCTGGGCAAAGTGGGTTATGGCTACACCTTC
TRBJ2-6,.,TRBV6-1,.,CASSVFDRRGANVLTF,TGTGCCAGCAGTGTCTTTGACAGACGGGGGGCCAACGTCCTGACTTTC
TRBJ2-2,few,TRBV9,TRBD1,CASSVPTGGAGELFF,TGTGCCAGCAGCGTCCCGACAGGGGGGGCCGGGGAGCTGTTTTTT
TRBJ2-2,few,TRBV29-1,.,CSASGDVRGELFF,TGCAGCGCCTCAGGGGACGTCAGGGGGGAGCTGTTTTTT
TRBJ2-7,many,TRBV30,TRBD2,CAWSTLAGNYEQYF,TGTGCCTGGAGTACGCTAGCGGGAAACTACGAGCAGTACTTC
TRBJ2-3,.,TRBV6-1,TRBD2,CASTLLGGVGDTQYF,TGTGCCAGCACCCTCCTCGGGGGGGTTGGAGATACGCAGTATTTT
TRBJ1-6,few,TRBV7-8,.,CASSSSGGRTPLHF,TGTGCCAGCAGCTCTTCGGGGGGCAGAACACCCCTCCACTTT
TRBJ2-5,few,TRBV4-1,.,CASSQAQGRDETQYF,TGCGCCAGCAGCCAAGCGCAGGGGAGGGATGAGACCCAGTACTTC
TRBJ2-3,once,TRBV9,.,CASSVVEDTQYF,TGTGCCAGCAGCGTAGTTGAAGATACGCAGTATTTT
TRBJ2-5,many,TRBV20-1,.,CSAGQYQETQYF,TGCAGTGCTGGACAGTACCAAGAGACCCAGTACTTC
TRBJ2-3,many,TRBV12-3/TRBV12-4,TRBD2,CASRSGTSRSDTQYF,TGTGCCAGCAGGTCCGGGACTAGCAGATCAGATACGCAGTATTTT
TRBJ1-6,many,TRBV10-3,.,CAISETGPGSPLHF,TGTGCCATCAGTGAGACAGGGCCCGGTTCACCCCTCCACTTT
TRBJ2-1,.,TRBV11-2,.,CASSLNLLGNEQFF,TGTGCCAGCAGCTTGAACCTACTAGGCAATGAGCAGTTCTTC
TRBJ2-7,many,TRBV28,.,CASNGNSYEQYF,TGTGCCAGCAATGGTAATTCCTACGAGCAGTACTTC
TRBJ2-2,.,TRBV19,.,CASSILGFGGELFF,TGTGCCAGTAGTATACTGGGGTTTGGCGGGGAGCTGTTTTTT
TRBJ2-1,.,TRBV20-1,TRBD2,CSAFLAGMRNEQFF,TGCAGTGCCTTCCTAGCGGGTATGAGGAATGAGCAGTTCTTC
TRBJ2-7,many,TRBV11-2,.,CASSGWDLAYEQYF,TGTGCCAGCAGCGGATGGGACTTAGCCTACGAGCAGTACTTC
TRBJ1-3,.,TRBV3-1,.,CASSPVDRVSGNTIYF,TGTGCCAGCAGCCCCGTCGACCGCGTCTCTGGAAACACCATATATTTT
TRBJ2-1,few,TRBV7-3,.,CASSSGSDNEQFF,TGTGCCAGCAGCTCCGGGTCGGACAATGAGCAGTTCTTC
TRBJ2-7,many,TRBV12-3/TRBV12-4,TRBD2,CASSWTSGTDEQYF,TGTGCCAGCAGTTGGACTAGCGGGACCGACGAGCAGTACTTC
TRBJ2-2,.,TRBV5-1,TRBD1,CASTGTGNGELFF,TGCGCCAGTACCGGGACAGGGAACGGGGAGCTGTTTTTT
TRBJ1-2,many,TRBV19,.,CASTADRSYGYTF,TGTGCCAGTACTGCCGACAGAAGCTATGGCTACACCTTC
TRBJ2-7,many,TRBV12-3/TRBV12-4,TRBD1,CASSASGGASSYEQYF,TGTGCCAGCAGTGCCTCAGGGGGAGCCAGCTCCTACGAGCAGTACTTC
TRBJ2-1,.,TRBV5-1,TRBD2,CASSRSGSLDEQFF,TGCGCCAGCAGCCGCAGCGGGAGCCTGGATGAGCAGTTCTTC
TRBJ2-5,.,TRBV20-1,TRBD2,CSARRTGLAEETQYF,TGCAGTGCTAGAAGAACAGGACTAGCGGAAGAGACCCAGTACTTC
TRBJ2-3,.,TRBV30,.,CAWMGRDTQYF,TGTGCCTGGATGGGAAGAGATACGCAGTATTTT
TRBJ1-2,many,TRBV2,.,CASSEGLSYGYTF,TGTGCCAGCAGTGAGGGTTTATCCTATGGCTACACCTTC
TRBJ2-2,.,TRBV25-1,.,CASSESGGVSGELFF,TGTGCCAGCAGTGAATCAGGTGGGGTATCCGGGGAGCTGTTTTTT
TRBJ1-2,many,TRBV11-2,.,CASSLADSFYGYTF,TGTGCCAGCAGCTTAGCTGACAGCTTCTATGGCTACACCTTC
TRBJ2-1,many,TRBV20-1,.,CSALNLLDSYNEQFF,TGCAGTGCTCTAAACCTATTAGACTCCTACAATGAGCAGTTCTTC